Sequencing of this T cell receptor (beta chain) was carried out in a study of monozygotic twins with inflammatory bowel disease. The CDR3 covers 14 residues. The germline V gene has CDR1 MNHEY and CDR2 SMNVEV (reference sequence). TCRdb reprocessed the 5' RACE reads, with one entry per CDR3 protein and no DNA. The sample totals 300,000 to 350,000 distinct CDR3 sequences. V is TRBV27 and J is TRBJ2-7; no DNA is available, so the TRBD2 call from TCRdb remains unchecked. Sequenced material: blood. This clonotype was obtained from a human donor with ulcerative colitis or Crohn's disease, or a healthy co-twin of an affected twin (not recorded which). This CDR3 reads CASTPAGGAYEQYF.